This T cell receptor (beta chain) was identified during a study of shared clonotypes between healthy human individuals. Points from the study as a whole: Naive CD4 clonotypes were shared across several donors at around 5%. Rarefaction analysis demonstrated incomplete sorted-subset sequencing notwithstanding large depth.

In the case of this clone: As yet, its antigen is unknown.

Each PCR replicate from the sorted subsets contained about 180 ng DNA, which is about 30,000 T cell genomes. The data were produced by immunoSEQ multiplex PCR, yet TCRdb's version contains in-frame clones alone and is incomplete. Of about 2.1 million clones listed, 90% to 95% are singletons. CD8 cells classed as naive were CD45RO-negative and positively selected for CCR7, excluding terminally differentiated effector memory CD45RA+ cells. CDR1 is MNHEY and CDR2 is SVGAGI in the germline V gene. V dropped 4 bases and J dropped 3 bases, with 13 bases sitting between them. The CDR3 is made up of 15 amino acids.

Specimen: naive CD8+ T cells from PBMCs. This chain uses TRBV6-5 with TRBJ2-1; D assignment may be TRBD1 or TRBD2 (5 bases each). The TCR comes from a man aged 18 to 30 in good health. Some clones in this sample may be carry-over from other donors' samples. In DNA form, the CDR3 reads TGTGCCAGCAGTTCTCCCTTGGGGGTCTACAATGAGCAGTTCTTC. Its protein is CASSSPLGVYNEQFF.